The rows below give T cell receptor beta chains drawn from one sample of a study of identical twins. A single record per CDR3 protein comes from TCRdb applying MiXCR to the 5' RACE reads. The table includes roughly 770,000 distinct CDR3 sequences, around a sixth detected once. A further study also used this sample, focusing on T cells expressing NK-cell markers.

Sequencing input: PBMCs. The source of these receptors is a woman between 18 and 29 years old in good health. Both conserved end residues are part of each CDR3. The order of the fields is D gene, clone size, J gene, V gene, CDR3 DNA, CDR3 protein. The D gene is left open where the match is weak. A row's size may be missing; if present it is once, few, many or a size class.

d_call: NA; clone_size: few; j_call: TRBJ1-2; v_call: TRBV12-3/TRBV12-4; cdr3_nt: TGTGCCAGCAGTTTAGTTAAAGGGTATGGCTACACCTTC; cdr3_aa: CASSLVKGYGYTF
d_call: NA; clone_size: few; j_call: TRBJ1-1; v_call: TRBV7-9; cdr3_nt: TGTGCCAGCAGCTTTGTGGCGAACACTGAAGCTTTCTTT; cdr3_aa: CASSFVANTEAFF
d_call: NA; clone_size: NA; j_call: TRBJ2-4; v_call: TRBV29-1; cdr3_nt: TGCAGCGTTGAAGTGTCAAAAAACATTCAGTACTTC; cdr3_aa: CSVEVSKNIQYF
d_call: NA; clone_size: NA; j_call: TRBJ1-2; v_call: TRBV12-3/TRBV12-4; cdr3_nt: TGTGCCAGCACCCTAAGGGAGACAAACTATGGCTACACCTTC; cdr3_aa: CASTLRETNYGYTF
d_call: NA; clone_size: NA; j_call: TRBJ1-2; v_call: TRBV12-3/TRBV12-4; cdr3_nt: TGTGCCAGCAGTTTAGCGGGCCGGTTAAACTATGGCTACACCTTC; cdr3_aa: CASSLAGRLNYGYTF
d_call: TRBD1; clone_size: NA; j_call: TRBJ1-1; v_call: TRBV29-1; cdr3_nt: TGCAGCGTGGGGACAGGGGCAGGAGCTTTCTTT; cdr3_aa: CSVGTGAGAFF
d_call: NA; clone_size: NA; j_call: TRBJ2-5; v_call: TRBV7-9; cdr3_nt: TGTGCCAGCAGCTTAGCGGCATCTATGGGGGGAGAGACCCAGTACTTC; cdr3_aa: CASSLAASMGGETQYF
d_call: TRBD1; clone_size: many; j_call: TRBJ1-6; v_call: TRBV18; cdr3_nt: TGTGCCAGCTCCCCCAGGACAGGGGATAATTCACCCCTCCACTTT; cdr3_aa: CASSPRTGDNSPLHF
d_call: NA; clone_size: NA; j_call: TRBJ2-7; v_call: TRBV5-1; cdr3_nt: TGCGCCAGCAGCTTGAAAGAGACCTACGAGCAGTACTTC; cdr3_aa: CASSLKETYEQYF
d_call: NA; clone_size: few; j_call: TRBJ2-5; v_call: TRBV9; cdr3_nt: TGTGCCAGCAGCCCCATGACAGGGACTAAAGAGACCCAGTACTTC; cdr3_aa: CASSPMTGTKETQYF
d_call: NA; clone_size: NA; j_call: TRBJ1-1; v_call: TRBV25-1; cdr3_nt: TGTGCCAGCAGTGCCACCGGGATCTCAACAGCTTTCTTT; cdr3_aa: CASSATGISTAFF
d_call: TRBD2; clone_size: NA; j_call: TRBJ2-1; v_call: TRBV20-1; cdr3_nt: TGCAGTGCGCAACGGGGGGGCGATGAGCAGTTCTTC; cdr3_aa: CSAQRGGDEQFF
d_call: TRBD1; clone_size: NA; j_call: TRBJ1-4; v_call: TRBV7-9; cdr3_nt: TGTGCCAGCAGCTTGACAGGGCAAGTCAACGAAAAACTGTTTTTT; cdr3_aa: CASSLTGQVNEKLFF
d_call: NA; clone_size: many; j_call: TRBJ2-1; v_call: TRBV7-2; cdr3_nt: TGTGCCAGCAGCGCTCAGTACAATGAGCAGTTCTTC; cdr3_aa: CASSAQYNEQFF
d_call: TRBD2; clone_size: once; j_call: TRBJ2-1; v_call: TRBV20-1; cdr3_nt: TGCAGTGCCAGCCCCCCCCGGGGGGTCAATGAGCAGTTCTTC; cdr3_aa: CSASPPRGVNEQFF
d_call: NA; clone_size: NA; j_call: TRBJ1-1; v_call: TRBV20-1; cdr3_nt: TGCAGTGCTAGGAACAGGCCCTCAAAGGACACTGAAGCTTTCTTT; cdr3_aa: CSARNRPSKDTEAFF
d_call: NA; clone_size: NA; j_call: TRBJ2-7; v_call: TRBV7-6; cdr3_nt: TGTGCCAGCAGCTCGGGAGCAGACTACGAGCAGTACTTC; cdr3_aa: CASSSGADYEQYF
d_call: TRBD1; clone_size: NA; j_call: TRBJ2-1; v_call: TRBV12-3/TRBV12-4; cdr3_nt: TGTGCCAGCAGTCCGCGAGGGACAGCCTACAATGAGCAGTTCTTC; cdr3_aa: CASSPRGTAYNEQFF
d_call: NA; clone_size: many; j_call: TRBJ2-7; v_call: TRBV12-3/TRBV12-4; cdr3_nt: TGTGCCAGCAGTTTAGCGTCCTACGAGCAGTACTTC; cdr3_aa: CASSLASYEQYF
d_call: TRBD1; clone_size: NA; j_call: TRBJ2-3; v_call: TRBV7-2; cdr3_nt: TGTGCCAGCAGCTGGGGACAGTCCACAGATACGCAGTATTTT; cdr3_aa: CASSWGQSTDTQYF
d_call: NA; clone_size: few; j_call: TRBJ1-6; v_call: TRBV6-1; cdr3_nt: TGTGCCAGCACCCGAAGCTCCTATAATTCACCCCTCCACTTT; cdr3_aa: CASTRSSYNSPLHF
d_call: NA; clone_size: few; j_call: TRBJ1-2; v_call: TRBV3-1; cdr3_nt: TGTGCCAGCAGCCAAGGGTTGGGCGGCACCTATGGCTACACCTTC; cdr3_aa: CASSQGLGGTYGYTF
d_call: NA; clone_size: NA; j_call: TRBJ2-1; v_call: TRBV20-1; cdr3_nt: TGCAGTGCTAACGGGGGCGATTATTACAATGAGCAGTTCTTC; cdr3_aa: CSANGGDYYNEQFF